This TCR beta chain was identified during a study of vaccination and CD4 T cells after COVID-19. In regard to this clonotype: As yet, its antigen is unknown.

The CDR3 extends over 20 amino acids. CDR1 and CDR2 (germline): SGDLS, YYNGEE. Losses at the gene ends were 1 base for V and 6 bases for J; bases not matched to a gene: 16. Broader study findings: Convalescent patients gained a median approximately 90% of their reactive clones only post-vaccination.

Indicated treatment: 10-day PBMC culture with coronavirus spike peptide pools or control peptides (ViraFEST assay). With the Oncomine TCR Beta short-read assay, DNA from cultured CD4+ T cells was sequenced. Genomic DNA was extracted from cultured CD4+ T cells. TCRdb redid the calling of the PCR reads with MiXCR, one entry per CDR3 protein. The sample includes about 15,000 distinct CDR3 sequences, about 33% of them seen just once. The sequences come from CD4+ T cells from blood, cultured in vitro, collected after SARS-CoV-2 vaccination. This TCR came from a human donor who had recovered from COVID-19. The chain employs TRBV9 and TRBJ2-1, with 13 bases fitting TRBD2. Here the CDR3 DNA reads TGTGCCAGCAGCGTAAGTCTTGTTGGTTGGACTAGCGGGAGAACCAATGAGCAGTTCTTC. Translated: CASSVSLVGWTSGRTNEQFF.